The present T cell receptor beta chain was sequenced within a study of blood T cell repertoires in COVID-19. Overall study: From the United States, Italy and Spain came samples of acute and convalescent COVID-19. PBMCs, B-cell-depleted T cells, or T cells were the source of the cDNA or gDNA that made up the material.

The V gene's germline CDR1 is SNHLY and CDR2 FYNNEI. CDR3 length: 13 amino acids. V lost 1 base to trimming and J lost 4 bases, with 5 bases between them. Under the authors' procedure: How many nucleated cells were present was estimated from reference gene primer amplification. This table comes from immunoSEQ multiplex PCR, and its TCRdb copy is limited to in-frame clones, with some not included. The D gene and trimming were derived from the DNA, and the V and J assignments and clone size from that table. The profile shows around 200,000 clones, approximately 80% of them singletons. The chain combines TRBV2 with TRBJ1-3; TRBD1 is a possible D gene (5 bases). This TCR was sampled from a human donor in a cohort sampled during active COVID-19. The sequenced sample consisted of peripheral blood. The CDR3 nucleotides read TGTGCCAGCAGTGAAGAGGGGGGAAACACCATATATTTT. It translates to CASSEEGGNTIYF.